This T cell receptor (beta chain) came from a study of HIV-infected children after antiretroviral therapy interruption. The CDR3 is 14 residues long. Unique molecular identifiers were included in an RNA-based 3' RACE TCR library. Using its own MiXCR run on the 3' RACE reads, TCRdb lists one record per CDR3 protein. The data contain approximately 89,000 distinct CDR3 sequences, 6.9% of them singletons. Treatment meaning: PENTA 11 planned treatment interruption arm or continuous ART arm. This clonotype appeared many times. This TCR derives from a pool of human donors with HIV. The chain is built from TRBV21-1 and TRBJ2-1. TRBV21-1 is tagged as a pseudogene. This specimen was CD45RA+ CD4+ T cells from PBMCs, pooled from several time points, taken from a donor given antiretroviral therapy, either interrupted or continuous. Subset of the sample: naive CD4+ CD45RA+ CD45RO- T cells. In DNA, the CDR3 is TGTGCCAGCAGCAAATACCCACAGTTCAATGAGCAGTTCTTC. Translated, it gives CASSKYPQFNEQFF.